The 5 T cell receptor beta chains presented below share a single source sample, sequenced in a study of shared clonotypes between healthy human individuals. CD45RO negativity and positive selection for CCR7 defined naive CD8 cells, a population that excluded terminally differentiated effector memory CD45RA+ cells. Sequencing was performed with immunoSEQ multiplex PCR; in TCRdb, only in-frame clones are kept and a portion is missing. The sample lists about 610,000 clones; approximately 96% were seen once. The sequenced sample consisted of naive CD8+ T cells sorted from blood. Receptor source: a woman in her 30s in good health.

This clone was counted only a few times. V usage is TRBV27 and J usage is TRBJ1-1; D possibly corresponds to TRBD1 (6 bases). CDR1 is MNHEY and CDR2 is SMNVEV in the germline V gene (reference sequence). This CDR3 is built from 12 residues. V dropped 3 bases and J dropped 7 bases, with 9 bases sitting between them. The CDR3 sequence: CASSFGGGEAFF. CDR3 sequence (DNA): TGTGCCAGCAGTTTTGGAGGGGGTGAAGCTTTCTTT.

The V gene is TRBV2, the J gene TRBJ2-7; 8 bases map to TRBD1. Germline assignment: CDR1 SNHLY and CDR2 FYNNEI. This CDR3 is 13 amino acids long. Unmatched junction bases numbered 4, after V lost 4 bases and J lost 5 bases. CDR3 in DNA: TGTGCCAGCAGTGTGGACAGGGTCGACGAGCAGTACTTC. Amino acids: CASSVDRVDEQYF.

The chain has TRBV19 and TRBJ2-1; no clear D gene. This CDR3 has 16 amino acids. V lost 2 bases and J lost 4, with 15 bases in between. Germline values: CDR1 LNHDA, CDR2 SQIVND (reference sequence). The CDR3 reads CASSISPQRGYNEQFF. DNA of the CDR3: TGTGCCAGTAGTATAAGTCCCCAGCGTGGTTACAATGAGCAGTTCTTC. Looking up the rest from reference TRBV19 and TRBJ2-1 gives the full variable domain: DGGITQSPKYLFRKEGQNVTLSCEQNLNHDAMYWYRQDPGQGLRLIYYSQIVNDFQKGDIAEGYSVSREKKESFPLTVTSAQKNPTAFYLCASSISPQRGYNEQFFGPGTRLTVL.

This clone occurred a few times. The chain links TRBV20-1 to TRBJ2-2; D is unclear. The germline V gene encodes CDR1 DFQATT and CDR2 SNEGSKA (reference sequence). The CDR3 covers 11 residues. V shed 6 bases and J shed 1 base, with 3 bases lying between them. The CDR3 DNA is TGCAGTGCCAAGAACACCGGGGAGCTGTTTTTT. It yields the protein CSAKNTGELFF.

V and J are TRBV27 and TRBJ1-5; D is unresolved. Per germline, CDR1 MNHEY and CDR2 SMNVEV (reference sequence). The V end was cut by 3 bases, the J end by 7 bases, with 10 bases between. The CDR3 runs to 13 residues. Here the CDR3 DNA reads TGTGCCAGCAGTTTCAGTGTAGCCCAGCCCCAGCATTTT. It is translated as CASSFSVAQPQHF.